This TCR beta chain was retrieved from a study of T cells after yellow fever vaccination. TCRdb recomputed calls from the 5' RACE reads with MiXCR, one row per CDR3 protein. The sample gives hundreds of thousands of distinct CDR3 sequences, less than 20% of which show up once; roughly 17% is in the top ten. This clonotype was recorded a few times. Germline V lookup: CDR1 MNHNS, CDR2 SASEGT. The CDR3 contains 18 residues. Trimming stripped 2 bases from V and 2 bases from J, with 19 bases between. Sequencing was performed on PBMCs, taken about 5 days after the first yellow fever vaccination. V usage is TRBV6-1 and J usage is TRBJ1-5; possibly TRBD1 for D (5 bases). The receptor comes from a man aged 18 to 35 who received the YFV17D yellow fever vaccine. This CDR3 is CASSEPRGGRIGNQPQHF. In DNA form, the CDR3 reads TGTGCCAGCAGTGAACCCCGCGGGGGTCGTATCGGCAATCAGCCCCAGCATTTT.